These 10 T cell receptor beta chains share one sample of origin, sequenced in a study of OX40 agonist ivuxolimab in advanced cancers. The protocol was immunoSEQ multiplex PCR, while the TCRdb copy is restricted to in-frame clones and leaves out a portion. Of about 100,000 clones listed, about nine tenths were seen once; the top ten hold approximately 0.16%. The sequenced sample was CD4+ or CD8+ T cells sorted from blood, obtained in a trial of the OX40 agonist ivuxolimab. The receptors were sampled from an adult with an advanced solid tumor such as melanoma, head and neck, liver or kidney cancer.

The chain links TRBV27 to TRBJ2-7; D perhaps matches TRBD2 (5 bases). The CDR3 has 13 amino acids. Trimming took off 4 bases at V and 5 bases at J, with 12 bases between the two ends. Germline V CDR1 and CDR2: MNHEY, SMNVEV (reference sequence). CDR3: CASSSAQRNEQYF. The CDR3 bases are TGTGCCAGCAGTTCGGCTCAGCGGAACGAGCAGTACTTC.

This chain joins TRBV7-9 and TRBJ2-3, with D possibly TRBD1 on 5 matching bases. The CDR3 is made up of 11 amino acids. V was trimmed by 11 bases and J by 3 bases, leaving 9 bases between them. The germline V gene encodes CDR1 SEHNR and CDR2 FQNEAQ (reference sequence). CDR3 sequence reads: CASRQTDTQYF. The CDR3 DNA sequence: TGTGCCTCCCGACAGACAGATACGCAGTATTTT.

J is TRBJ2-2 and V is TRBV29-1; TRBD2 matches 14 bases. V shed 3 bases and J 6 bases; nucleotides not matched to a gene: 3. CDR1 and CDR2 from the germline V gene are SQVTM and ANQGSEA. The CDR3 covers 15 residues. CDR3 region: CSVEGLAGAAGELFF. The CDR3 DNA is TGCAGCGTTGAGGGACTAGCGGGAGCCGCCGGGGAGCTGTTTTTT.

The V call is TRBV27, the J call TRBJ1-1; no firm D call. V lost 2 bases to trimming and J lost 1 base, with 5 bases between them. CDR3 length: 13 amino acids. From germline, CDR1 is MNHEY and CDR2 SMNVEV (reference sequence). CDR3 nucleotides: TGTGCCAGCAGTTTAGCCGGGAACACTGAAGCTTTCTTT. Translation gives CASSLAGNTEAFF.

This rearrangement joins TRBV7-9 to TRBJ1-1; D gene ambiguous. Trimming took off 7 bases at V and 2 bases at J, with 17 bases between the two ends. CDR1 and CDR2 from the germline V gene are SEHNR and FQNEAQ (reference sequence). The CDR3 sequence is 15 residues long. In DNA form, the CDR3 reads TGTGCCAGCACCCCCATCGGGGAGTTAAACACTGAAGCTTTCTTT. Protein sequence: CASTPIGELNTEAFF.

The chain is built from TRBV28 and TRBJ2-5; 8 bases line up with TRBD1. The germline CDR1 and CDR2 sequences are MDHEN and SYDVKM. The CDR3 has 15 amino acids. V trimming: 6 bases; J trimming: 1 base; junction bases outside the gene matches: 7. The CDR3 sequence: CASRSGDRRQETQYF. CDR3 DNA sequence: TGTGCCAGCAGGTCTGGGGACAGGCGCCAAGAGACCCAGTACTTC.

The V call is TRBV18, the J call TRBJ1-3; D is unclear. The CDR3 has 15 residues. CDR1 is KGHSH and CDR2 is LQKENI in the germline V gene. V was cut by 0 bases and J by 0 bases, with 6 bases left in between. The CDR3 nucleotides read TGTGCCAGCTCACCACCCAGCAGCTCTGGAAACACCATATATTTT. It yields the protein CASSPPSSSGNTIYF. Full variable domain (missing parts from reference TRBV18 and TRBJ1-3): NAGVMQNPRHLVRRRGQEARLRCSPMKGHSHVYWYRQLPEEGLKFMVYLQKENIIDESGMPKERFSAEFPKEGPSILRIQQVVRGDSAAYFCASSPPSSSGNTIYFGEGSWLTVV.

The chain combines TRBV5-4 with TRBJ2-3; possibly TRBD1 for D (5 bases). CDR3 length: 15 amino acids. Germline loops: CDR1 SGHNT, CDR2 YYREEE (reference sequence). V shed 3 bases and J shed 3 bases, with 14 bases lying between them. CDR3 protein: CASSSVPGATDTQYF. The CDR3 DNA reads as TGTGCCAGCAGCTCTGTTCCTGGGGCGACAGATACGCAGTATTTT.

The chain links TRBV30 to TRBJ1-1; D uncertain. The length of the CDR3 is 14 residues. Per the germline V gene, CDR1 is GTSNPN and CDR2 is SVGIG (reference sequence). The V end was cut by 4 bases, the J end by 1 base, with 13 bases between. CDR3 DNA: TGTGCCTGGAATGGTCCAACGCGGAACACTGAAGCTTTCTTT. Translating it yields CAWNGPTRNTEAFF.

A remark on this clone: Other DNA sequences of this sample code for an identical CDR3. This chain joins TRBV11-2 and TRBJ2-7; 10 bases fit TRBD1. V shed 5 bases, J shed 4 bases, and the junction held 8 bases outside the gene matches. Germline values: CDR1 SGHAT, CDR2 FQNNGV. The CDR3 contains 15 residues. CDR3 residues: CASSPTGTGVYEQYF. CDR3 nucleotides: TGTGCCAGCAGCCCGACCGGGACAGGGGTGTACGAGCAGTACTTC.